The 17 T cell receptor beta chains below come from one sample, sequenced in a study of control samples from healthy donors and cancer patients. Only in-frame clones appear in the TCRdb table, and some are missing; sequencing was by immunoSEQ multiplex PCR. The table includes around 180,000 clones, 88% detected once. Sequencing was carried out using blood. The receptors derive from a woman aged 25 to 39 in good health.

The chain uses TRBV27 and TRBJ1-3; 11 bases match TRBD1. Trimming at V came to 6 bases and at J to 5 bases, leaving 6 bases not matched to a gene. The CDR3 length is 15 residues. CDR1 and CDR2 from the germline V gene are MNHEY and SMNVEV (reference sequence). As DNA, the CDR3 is TGTGCCAGCAGCATTGGGACAGGGGGAAGAAACACCATATATTTT. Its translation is CASSIGTGGRNTIYF.

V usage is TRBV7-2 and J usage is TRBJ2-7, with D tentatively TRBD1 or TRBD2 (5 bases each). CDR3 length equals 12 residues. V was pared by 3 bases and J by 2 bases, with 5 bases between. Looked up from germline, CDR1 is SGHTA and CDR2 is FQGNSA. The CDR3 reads CASSLGAYEQYF. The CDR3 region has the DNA TGTGCCAGCAGCTTGGGGGCCTACGAGCAGTACTTC.

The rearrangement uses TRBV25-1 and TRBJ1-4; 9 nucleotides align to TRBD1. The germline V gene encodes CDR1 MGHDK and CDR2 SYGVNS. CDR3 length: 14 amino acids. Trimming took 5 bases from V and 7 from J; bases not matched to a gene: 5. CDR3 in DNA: TGTGCCAGCAGTTCACAGGGGGCGTTTGAAAAACTGTTTTTT. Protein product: CASSSQGAFEKLFF.

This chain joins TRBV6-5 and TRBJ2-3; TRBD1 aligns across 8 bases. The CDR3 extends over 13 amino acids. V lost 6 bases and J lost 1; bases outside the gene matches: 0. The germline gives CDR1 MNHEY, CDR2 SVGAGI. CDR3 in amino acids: CASRGQGTDTQYF. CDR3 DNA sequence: TGTGCCAGCAGGGGACAGGGCACAGATACGCAGTATTTT.

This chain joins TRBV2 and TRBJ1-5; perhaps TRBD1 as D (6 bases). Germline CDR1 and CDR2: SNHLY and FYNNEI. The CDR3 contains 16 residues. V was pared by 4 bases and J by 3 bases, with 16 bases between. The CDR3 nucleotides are TGTGCCAGCAGTGCTACCTCCGGACAGAACAATCAGCCCCAGCATTTT. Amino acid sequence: CASSATSGQNNQPQHF.

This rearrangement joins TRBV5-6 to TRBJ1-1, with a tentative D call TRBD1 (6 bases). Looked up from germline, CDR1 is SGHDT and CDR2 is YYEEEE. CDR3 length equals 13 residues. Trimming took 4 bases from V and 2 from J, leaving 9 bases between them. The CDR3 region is CASSRDTNTEAFF. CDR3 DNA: TGTGCCAGCAGCCGGGACACCAACACTGAAGCTTTCTTT.

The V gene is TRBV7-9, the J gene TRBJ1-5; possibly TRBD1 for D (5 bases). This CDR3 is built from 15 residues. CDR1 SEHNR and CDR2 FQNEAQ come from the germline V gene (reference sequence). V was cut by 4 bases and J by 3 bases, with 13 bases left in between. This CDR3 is CASSSPQGDNQPQHF. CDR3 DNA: TGTGCCAGCAGCTCCCCGCAGGGCGACAATCAGCCCCAGCATTTT.

CDR3 DNA sequence: TGTGCCATCAGCCCTGATAGTTATGGCTACACCTTC. The encoded protein is CAISPDSYGYTF. The chain recombines TRBV10-3 with TRBJ1-2, with D unclear. This CDR3 region has 12 residues. Deletions cut 6 bases from V and 5 bases from J, with 10 bases between. CDR1 is ENHRY and CDR2 is SYGVKD in the germline V gene.

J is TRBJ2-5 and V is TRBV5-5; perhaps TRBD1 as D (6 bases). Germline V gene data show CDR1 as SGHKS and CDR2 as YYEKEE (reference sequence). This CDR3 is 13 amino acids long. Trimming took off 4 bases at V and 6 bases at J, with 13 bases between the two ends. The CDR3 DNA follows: TGTGCCAGCAGCCCCGGGACACTCAAGACCCAGTACTTC. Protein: CASSPGTLKTQYF. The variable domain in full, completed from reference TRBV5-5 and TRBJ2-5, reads DAGVTQSPTHLIKTRGQQVTLRCSPISGHKSVSWYQQVLGQGPQFIFQYYEKEERGRGNFPDRFSARQFPNYSSELNVNALLLGDSALYLCASSPGTLKTQYFGPGTRLLVL.

In nucleotides, the CDR3 is TGTGCCACCTGGACAGGCGGGAATGAGCAGTTCTTC. Translation: CATWTGGNEQFF. V and J are TRBV27 and TRBJ2-1; 7 bases match TRBD1. V shed 10 bases, J shed 7 bases, and the junction held 7 bases outside the gene matches. The CDR3 is made up of 12 amino acids. The germline V gene has CDR1 MNHEY and CDR2 SMNVEV (reference sequence).

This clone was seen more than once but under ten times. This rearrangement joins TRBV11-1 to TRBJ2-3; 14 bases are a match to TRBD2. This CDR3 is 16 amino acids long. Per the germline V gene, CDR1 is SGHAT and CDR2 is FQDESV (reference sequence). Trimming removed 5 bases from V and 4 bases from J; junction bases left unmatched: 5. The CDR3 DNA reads TGTGCCAGCAGCCCTAGGACTAGCGGGAGGCCAGATACGCAGTATTTT. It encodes CASSPRTSGRPDTQYF.

CDR3 sequence (DNA): TGTGCCTGGAGCGAACCGAGTAGGACTGAAGCTTTCTTT. The encoded protein is CAWSEPSRTEAFF. V gene TRBV30 combines with J gene TRBJ1-1; D unclear. V was pared by 3 bases and J by 5 bases, with 13 bases between. CDR3 length: 13 residues. Germline V gene data show CDR1 as GTSNPN and CDR2 as SVGIG (reference sequence).

The CDR3 protein is CASSVPPAGVLSSYNEQFF. The CDR3 DNA sequence: TGTGCCAGCAGTGTCCCCCCAGCGGGAGTTCTAAGCTCCTACAATGAGCAGTTCTTC. The gene calls are TRBV28 and TRBJ2-1; 8 nucleotides agree with TRBD2. Germline CDR1 and CDR2: MDHEN and SYDVKM. This CDR3 spans 19 amino acids. The V and J ends lost 5 bases and 0 bases, in that order; junction bases with no gene match: 15.

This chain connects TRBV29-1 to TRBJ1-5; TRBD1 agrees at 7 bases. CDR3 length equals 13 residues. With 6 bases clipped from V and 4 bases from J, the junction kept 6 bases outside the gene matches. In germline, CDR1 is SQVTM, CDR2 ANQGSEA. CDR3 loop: CSVAGGMNQPQHF. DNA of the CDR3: TGCAGCGTGGCAGGGGGAATGAATCAGCCCCAGCATTTT.

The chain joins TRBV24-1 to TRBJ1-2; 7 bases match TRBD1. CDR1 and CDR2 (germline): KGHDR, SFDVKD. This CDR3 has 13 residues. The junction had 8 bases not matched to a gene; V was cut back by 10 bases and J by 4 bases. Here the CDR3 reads CATRQGSTYGYTF. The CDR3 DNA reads TGTGCCACAAGACAGGGATCCACCTATGGCTACACCTTC.

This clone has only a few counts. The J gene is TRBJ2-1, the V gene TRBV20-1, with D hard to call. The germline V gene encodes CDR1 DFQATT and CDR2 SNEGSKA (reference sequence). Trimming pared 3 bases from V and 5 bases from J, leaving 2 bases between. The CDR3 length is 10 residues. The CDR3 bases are TGCAGTGCTAGGGACAATGAGCAGTTCTTC. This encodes CSARDNEQFF.

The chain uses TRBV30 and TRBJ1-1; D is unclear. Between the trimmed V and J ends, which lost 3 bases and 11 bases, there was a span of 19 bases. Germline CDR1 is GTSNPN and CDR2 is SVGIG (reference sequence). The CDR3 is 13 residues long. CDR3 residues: CAWRGGEGVRAFF. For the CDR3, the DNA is TGTGCCTGGAGAGGTGGGGAGGGAGTTCGGGCTTTCTTT.